The source of this T cell receptor beta chain is a study of T cells in Graves' hyperthyroidism and ophthalmopathy. Study outcomes and limitations: A 13 V-J model separated ophthalmopathy from stable hyperthyroidism.

As regards this clonotype: No antigen is known for it.

There were TCR beta CDR3 regions amplified from RNA transcripts. Researchers ran a first-round RT-PCR on the TCR CDR3 using the HTBI primer set. TCRdb itself ran the multiplex PCR reads through MiXCR, one entry per CDR3 protein. The table has 560,000 or so distinct CDR3 sequences, roughly 46% seen once. The V gene's germline CDR1 is SGHTA and CDR2 FQGNSA. The CDR3 runs 18 residues. The V end was cut by 0 bases, the J end by 0 bases, with 14 bases between. The TCR originated in a woman aged 18 to 35 with Graves' hyperthyroidism. Sequencing was done on a sample of peripheral blood or thyroid tissue (not recorded which). The chain has TRBV7-2 and TRBJ1-4; no clear D. The CDR3 DNA is TGTGCCAGCAGCTTAGCCCGGGAGGGCATTGCAACTAATGAAAAACTGTTTTTT. This sequence encodes CASSLAREGIATNEKLFF. Complete variable domain (other parts from reference TRBV7-2 and TRBJ1-4): GAGVSQSPSNKVTEKGKDVELRCDPISGHTALYWYRQSLGQGLEFLIYFQGNSAPDKSGLPSDRFSAERTGGSVSTLTIQRTQQEDSAVYLCASSLAREGIATNEKLFFGSGTQLSVL.